These 4 T cell receptor beta chains came from one sample sequenced in a study of OX40 agonist ivuxolimab in advanced cancers. The method was immunoSEQ multiplex PCR; TCRdb's version includes in-frame clones alone and lacks a portion of them. The table lists 20,000 to 25,000 clones, approximately 86% of them singletons. This material consisted of CD4+ or CD8+ T cells sorted from blood, taken in a trial of the OX40 agonist ivuxolimab. The receptors originated from an adult with an advanced solid tumor such as melanoma, head and neck, liver or kidney cancer.

CDR3 sequence (DNA): TGTGCCAGCAGCATCGAGACTAGCGGGTACGAGCAGTACTTC. Protein: CASSIETSGYEQYF. The chain couples TRBV7-2 to TRBJ2-7; TRBD2 matches at 10 bases. J was trimmed by 4 bases and V by 5 bases; bases with no gene match: 5. Germline V CDR1 and CDR2: SGHTA, FQGNSA. This CDR3 has 14 amino acids. The full variable domain, with the rest looked up from reference TRBV7-2 and TRBJ2-7, is GAGVSQSPSNKVTEKGKDVELRCDPISGHTALYWYRQSLGQGLEFLIYFQGNSAPDKSGLPSDRFSAERTGGSVSTLTIQRTQQEDSAVYLCASSIETSGYEQYFGPGTRLTVT.

The chain couples TRBV10-2 to TRBJ2-1, with 10 bases that match TRBD2. V trimming: 6 bases; J trimming: 2 bases; junction bases outside the gene matches: 4. Germline loops: CDR1 WSHSY, CDR2 SAAADI. The CDR3 is 15 amino acids. Here the CDR3 DNA reads TGCGCCAGCAGCCTTGGACTAGCGGCCTACAATGAGCAGTTCTTC. Its translation: CASSLGLAAYNEQFF.

The J gene is TRBJ2-7, the V gene TRBV14; 9 nucleotides match TRBD1. The ends lost 4 bases at V and 6 bases at J; junction bases unmatched: 10. The CDR3 contains 15 residues. CDR1 and CDR2 (germline): SGHDN, FVKESK. CDR3: CASSPRPGQGFEQYF. The CDR3 bases are TGTGCCAGCAGCCCCCGGCCGGGACAGGGTTTCGAGCAGTACTTC.

The chain recombines TRBV7-2 with TRBJ2-3; D unclear. This CDR3 region has 12 residues. CDR1 and CDR2 (germline): SGHTA, FQGNSA. Trimming cost V 5 bases and J 5 bases, with 8 bases left between them. As DNA, the CDR3 is TGTGCCAGCAGCCCTCTGGGAGATACGCAGTATTTT. Translating gives CASSPLGDTQYF.